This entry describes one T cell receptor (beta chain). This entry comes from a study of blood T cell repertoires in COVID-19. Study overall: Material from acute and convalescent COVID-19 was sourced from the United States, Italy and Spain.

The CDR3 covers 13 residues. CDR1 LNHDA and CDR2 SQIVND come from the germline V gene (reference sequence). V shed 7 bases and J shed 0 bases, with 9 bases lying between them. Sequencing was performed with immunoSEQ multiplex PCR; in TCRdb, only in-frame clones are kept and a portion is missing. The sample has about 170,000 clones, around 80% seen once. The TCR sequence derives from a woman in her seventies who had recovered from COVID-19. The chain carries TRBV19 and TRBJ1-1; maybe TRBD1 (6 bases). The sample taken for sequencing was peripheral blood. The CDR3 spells CASKGGLNTEAFF. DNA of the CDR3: TGTGCCAGTAAAGGGGGACTGAACACTGAAGCTTTCTTT. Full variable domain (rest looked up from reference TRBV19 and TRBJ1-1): DGGITQSPKYLFRKEGQNVTLSCEQNLNHDAMYWYRQDPGQGLRLIYYSQIVNDFQKGDIAEGYSVSREKKESFPLTVTSAQKNPTAFYLCASKGGLNTEAFFGQGTRLTVV.